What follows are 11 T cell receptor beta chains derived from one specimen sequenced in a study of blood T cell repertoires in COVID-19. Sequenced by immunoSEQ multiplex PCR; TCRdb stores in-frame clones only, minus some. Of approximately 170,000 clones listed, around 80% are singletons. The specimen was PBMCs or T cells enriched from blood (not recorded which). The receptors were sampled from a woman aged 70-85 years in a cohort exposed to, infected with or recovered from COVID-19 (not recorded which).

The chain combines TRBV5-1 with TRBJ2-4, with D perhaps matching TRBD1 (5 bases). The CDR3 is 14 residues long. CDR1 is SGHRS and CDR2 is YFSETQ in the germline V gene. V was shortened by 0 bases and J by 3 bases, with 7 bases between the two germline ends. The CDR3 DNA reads TGCGCCAGCAGCTTGGGGACAAACAAAAACATTCAGTACTTC. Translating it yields CASSLGTNKNIQYF.

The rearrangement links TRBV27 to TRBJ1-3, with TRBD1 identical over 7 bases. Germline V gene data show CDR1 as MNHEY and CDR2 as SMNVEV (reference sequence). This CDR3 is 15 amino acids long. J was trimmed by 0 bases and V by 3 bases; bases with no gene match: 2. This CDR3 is CASSLTGISGNTIYF. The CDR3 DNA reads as TGTGCCAGCAGTTTGACAGGGATCTCTGGAAACACCATATATTTT.

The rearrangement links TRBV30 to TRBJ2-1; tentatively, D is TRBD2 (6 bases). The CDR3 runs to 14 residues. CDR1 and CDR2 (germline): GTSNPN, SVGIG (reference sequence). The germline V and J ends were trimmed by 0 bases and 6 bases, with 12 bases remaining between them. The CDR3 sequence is CAWSVAVGGNEQFF. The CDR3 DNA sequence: TGTGCCTGGAGTGTAGCTGTGGGGGGCAATGAGCAGTTCTTC.

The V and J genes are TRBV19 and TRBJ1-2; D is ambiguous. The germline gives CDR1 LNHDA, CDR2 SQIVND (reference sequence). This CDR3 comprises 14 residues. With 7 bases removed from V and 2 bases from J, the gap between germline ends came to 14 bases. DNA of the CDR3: TGTGCCAGTACCGATCCCGGCGGCAACTATGGCTACACCTTC. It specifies CASTDPGGNYGYTF.

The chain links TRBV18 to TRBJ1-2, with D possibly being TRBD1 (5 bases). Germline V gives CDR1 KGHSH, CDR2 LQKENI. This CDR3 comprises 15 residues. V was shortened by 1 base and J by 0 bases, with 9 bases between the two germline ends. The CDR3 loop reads CASSPQGWTNYGYTF. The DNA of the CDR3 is TGTGCCAGCTCACCACAGGGGTGGACTAACTATGGCTACACCTTC. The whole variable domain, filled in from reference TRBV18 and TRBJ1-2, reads NAGVMQNPRHLVRRRGQEARLRCSPMKGHSHVYWYRQLPEEGLKFMVYLQKENIIDESGMPKERFSAEFPKEGPSILRIQQVVRGDSAAYFCASSPQGWTNYGYTFGSGTRLTVV.

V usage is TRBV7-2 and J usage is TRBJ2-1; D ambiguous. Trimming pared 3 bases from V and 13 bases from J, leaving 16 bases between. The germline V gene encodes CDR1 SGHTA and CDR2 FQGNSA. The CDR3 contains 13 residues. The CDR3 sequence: CASSFHPSSDQFF. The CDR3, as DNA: TGTGCCAGCAGCTTCCATCCTAGTTCGGATCAGTTCTTC.

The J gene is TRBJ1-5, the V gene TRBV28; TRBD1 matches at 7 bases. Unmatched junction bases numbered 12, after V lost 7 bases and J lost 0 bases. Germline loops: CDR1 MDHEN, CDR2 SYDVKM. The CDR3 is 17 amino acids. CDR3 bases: TGTGCCAGCAAGGGCGGGACAGCAGGATATAGCAATCAGCCCCAGCATTTT. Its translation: CASKGGTAGYSNQPQHF.

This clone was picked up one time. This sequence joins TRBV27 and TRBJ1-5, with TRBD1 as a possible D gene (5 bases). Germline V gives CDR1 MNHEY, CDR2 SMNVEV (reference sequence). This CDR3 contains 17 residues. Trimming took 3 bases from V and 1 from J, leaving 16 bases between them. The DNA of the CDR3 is TGTGCCAGCAGTTTCGATCCCCCCGGGGGAAGCAATCAGCCCCAGCATTTT. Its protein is CASSFDPPGGSNQPQHF.

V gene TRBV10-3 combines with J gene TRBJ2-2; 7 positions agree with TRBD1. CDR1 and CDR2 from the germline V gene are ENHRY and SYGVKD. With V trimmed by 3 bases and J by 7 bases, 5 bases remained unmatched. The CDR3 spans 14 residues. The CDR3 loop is CAISEQGMGGELFF. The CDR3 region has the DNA TGTGCCATCAGTGAACAGGGGATGGGCGGGGAGCTGTTTTTT.

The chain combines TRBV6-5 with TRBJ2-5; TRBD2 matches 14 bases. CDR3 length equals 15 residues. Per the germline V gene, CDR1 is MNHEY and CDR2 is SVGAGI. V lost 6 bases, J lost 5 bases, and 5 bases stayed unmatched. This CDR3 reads CASSRGLAGVETQYF. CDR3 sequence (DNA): TGTGCCAGCAGCCGGGGACTAGCGGGAGTCGAGACCCAGTACTTC.

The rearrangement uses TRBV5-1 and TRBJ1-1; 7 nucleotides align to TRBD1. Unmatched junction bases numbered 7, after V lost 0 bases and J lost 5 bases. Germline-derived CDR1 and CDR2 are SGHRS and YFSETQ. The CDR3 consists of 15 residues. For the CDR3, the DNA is TGCGCCAGCAGCTTGGCCAAGGGGGCGCTTACTGAAGCTTTCTTT. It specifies CASSLAKGALTEAFF.